These 16 T cell receptor beta chains share one sample of origin, sequenced in a study of blood T cell repertoires in COVID-19. The repertoire was sequenced with immunoSEQ multiplex PCR; TCRdb's copy has only in-frame clones and lacks some. The sample contains fewer than 40,000 clones, 88% of which appear only once. Sequences were obtained from peripheral blood. These receptors were obtained from a man aged 60-69 years with active COVID-19.

The chain recombines TRBV2 with TRBJ1-2; 8 bases match TRBD1. V lost 5 bases and J lost 2; bases outside the gene matches: 1. The V gene's germline CDR1 is SNHLY and CDR2 FYNNEI. The CDR3 extends over 13 amino acids. The DNA for the CDR3 is TGTGCCAGCAGTCGACAGGGGAACTATGGCTACACCTTC. Amino acids: CASSRQGNYGYTF.

This chain joins TRBV3-1 (or the pseudogene TRBV3-2) and TRBJ1-1; D possibly corresponds to TRBD1 (5 bases). The CDR3 has 14 residues. CDR1 and CDR2 (germline): LGHDT, YNNKEL (reference sequence). V was shortened by 0 bases and J by 4 bases, with 9 bases between the two germline ends. The CDR3: CASSQDHGGTEAFF. DNA of the CDR3: TGTGCCAGCAGCCAAGATCACGGGGGCACTGAAGCTTTCTTT.

This sequence joins TRBV4-1 and TRBJ2-3, with 8 positions matching TRBD1. This CDR3 is built from 14 residues. CDR1 MGHRA and CDR2 YSYEKL come from the germline V gene. Trimming removed 3 bases from V and 4 bases from J; junction bases left unmatched: 3. CDR3 sequence: CASSQGQVADTQYF. CDR3 coding DNA: TGCGCCAGCAGCCAGGGACAGGTCGCAGATACGCAGTATTTT.

There are a few counts of this clone. The chain links TRBV18 to TRBJ2-1, with 10 bases matching TRBD2. Per the germline V gene, CDR1 is KGHSH and CDR2 is LQKENI. This CDR3 contains 16 residues. V lost 5 bases to trimming and J lost 7 bases; unmatched junction nucleotides: 11. CDR3 amino acids: CASSRTSGIIKNEQFF. The CDR3 DNA reads TGTGCCAGCTCAAGAACTAGCGGGATAATAAAGAATGAGCAGTTCTTC.

The J gene is TRBJ2-4, the V gene TRBV19, with TRBD1 as a possible D gene (6 bases). V lost 7 bases and J 5 bases, leaving 12 bases between the germline ends. Germline V lookup: CDR1 LNHDA, CDR2 SQIVND (reference sequence). This CDR3 spans 13 amino acids. CDR3 region: CASTGHPQNIQYF. DNA of the CDR3: TGTGCCAGTACGGGACACCCTCAAAACATTCAGTACTTC.

The chain has TRBV5-1 and TRBJ2-3; the match to TRBD2 covers 12 bases. The CDR3 has 18 amino acids. From germline, CDR1 is SGHRS and CDR2 YFSETQ. The J segment lost 2 bases and the V segment lost 2 bases, leaving 9 bases of the junction unmatched. CDR3 DNA: TGCGCCAGCAGCTTACCCACGACTAGCGGGAGAGCCACAGATACGCAGTATTTT. Protein sequence: CASSLPTTSGRATDTQYF.

The V and J genes are TRBV19 and TRBJ2-5, with TRBD2 matching 7 bases. From germline, CDR1 is LNHDA and CDR2 SQIVND (reference sequence). The V and J ends lost 2 bases and 3 bases, in that order; junction bases with no gene match: 6. The CDR3 length is 15 residues. Here the CDR3 DNA reads TGTGCCAGTAGTATAAGGAGCCGGGGGGAAGAGACCCAGTACTTC. Translation: CASSIRSRGEETQYF.

The chain carries TRBV24-1 and TRBJ2-1; unclear D gene. This CDR3 has 16 residues. V was shortened by 3 bases and J by 0 bases, with 11 bases between the two germline ends. Germline CDR1 reads KGHDR; CDR2 reads SFDVKD. DNA for the CDR3: TGTGCCACCAGTGATCTGGGCGAGTTCTCCTACAATGAGCAGTTCTTC. Translating it yields CATSDLGEFSYNEQFF.

The chain employs TRBV14 and TRBJ2-5; D is possibly TRBD1 (5 bases). From germline, CDR1 is SGHDN and CDR2 FVKESK. CDR3 size: 15 residues. V was cut by 2 bases and J by 1 base, with 11 bases left in between. The CDR3 protein is CASSQFLTAQETQYF. CDR3 DNA: TGTGCCAGCAGCCAATTTTTGACAGCCCAAGAGACCCAGTACTTC.

The CDR3 here is CASSQDTSGRGEQFF. CDR3 coding DNA: TGTGCCAGCAGCCAAGATACTAGCGGGAGAGGTGAGCAGTTCTTC. The chain employs TRBV3-1 (or the pseudogene TRBV3-2) and TRBJ2-1; 11 bases fit TRBD2. The CDR3 loop spans 15 amino acids. Germline lookup yields CDR1 LGHDT and CDR2 YNNKEL (reference sequence). The trim removed 0 bases at V and 9 bases at J, leaving 4 bases unmatched.

The chain joins TRBV6-5 to TRBJ1-5; 7 bases are shared with TRBD1. Per germline, CDR1 MNHEY and CDR2 SVGAGI. V dropped 7 bases and J dropped 6; count of bases not matched to a gene: 6. The CDR3 runs 13 residues. The CDR3 region is CASIETGRQPQHF. The CDR3 coding sequence is TGTGCCAGCATCGAGACAGGGCGTCAGCCCCAGCATTTT.

The CDR3 DNA sequence: TGCGCCAGCAGCAAAGACGCGGGCCCCTACGAGCAGTACTTC. Residues: CASSKDAGPYEQYF. The rearrangement uses TRBV5-1 and TRBJ2-7, with a possible D match to TRBD2 (5 bases). The CDR3 runs 14 residues. CDR1 and CDR2 (germline): SGHRS, YFSETQ. With 4 bases removed from V and 2 bases from J, the gap between germline ends came to 13 bases. Filled out from reference TRBV5-1 and TRBJ2-7, the complete variable domain reads KAGVTQTPRYLIKTRGQQVTLSCSPISGHRSVSWYQQTPGQGLQFLFEYFSETQRNKGNFPGRFSGRQFSNSRSEMNVSTLELGDSALYLCASSKDAGPYEQYFGPGTRLTVT.

The genes are TRBV5-1 and TRBJ2-6; 7 nucleotides match TRBD1. The CDR3 contains 17 residues. V was pared by 3 bases and J by 3 bases, with 9 bases of the junction left unmatched. From germline, CDR1 is SGHRS and CDR2 YFSETQ. CDR3 in DNA: TGCGCCAGCAGCTCCGGACAGGCTCTGAGTGGGGCCAACGTCCTGACTTTC. Protein: CASSSGQALSGANVLTF.

The gene calls are TRBV3-1 (or the pseudogene TRBV3-2) and TRBJ2-3; 9 nucleotides agree with TRBD2. V shed 4 bases and J 4 bases; nucleotides not matched to a gene: 9. The germline V gene encodes CDR1 LGHDT and CDR2 YNNKEL (reference sequence). The CDR3 extends over 16 amino acids. The CDR3 region has the DNA TGTGCCAGCAGCCCGATCCTCATAGCGGGGGCAGATACGCAGTATTTT. It encodes CASSPILIAGADTQYF.

The chain employs TRBV2 and TRBJ2-1; TRBD2 might be the D (6 bases). Germline V CDR1 and CDR2: SNHLY, FYNNEI. This CDR3 has 12 amino acids. The germline V and J ends were trimmed by 2 bases and 10 bases, with 9 bases remaining between them. The DNA of the CDR3 is TGTGCCAGCAGTGAATTTCGGGGGGAGCAGTTCTTC. Amino acid sequence: CASSEFRGEQFF.

Only one count was recorded for this clone. The chain has TRBV14 and TRBJ2-2; D not certain. Germline values: CDR1 SGHDN, CDR2 FVKESK. The CDR3 runs 15 residues. Deletions cut 3 bases from V and 2 bases from J, with 10 bases between. CDR3 sequence reads: CASSQGPYNTGELFF. The CDR3 nucleotides are TGTGCCAGCAGCCAGGGCCCTTATAACACCGGGGAGCTGTTTTTT.